Below, 25 T cell receptor beta chains from the same sample are listed, as sequenced in a study of PD-1 blockade in classical Hodgkin lymphoma. All trial patients relapsed after autologous stem cell transplantation. Assay used: immunoSEQ multiplex PCR; TCRdb lists only in-frame clones, some missing. The data contain 80,000 to 100,000 clones, around nine tenths of them singletons. The source material was peripheral blood mononuclear cells (PBMCs), sampled at baseline. These receptors were taken from a human donor with classical Hodgkin lymphoma.

This rearrangement joins TRBV28 to TRBJ1-2, with D uncertain. The germline V gene encodes CDR1 MDHEN and CDR2 SYDVKM. V was shortened by 8 bases and J by 4 bases, with 20 bases between the two germline ends. There are 15 residues in the CDR3. CDR3 sequence: CASVFNGERAYGYTF. The DNA of the CDR3 is TGTGCCAGCGTTTTTAATGGGGAGCGGGCCTATGGCTACACCTTC.

The chain joins TRBV29-1 to TRBJ1-1, with D possibly matching TRBD1 (5 bases). The CDR3 spans 16 residues. Germline CDR1 is SQVTM and CDR2 is ANQGSEA. Trimming took off 4 bases at V and 1 base at J, with 19 bases between the two ends. The DNA for the CDR3 is TGCAGCGTTGTGGGTGGGTCAGGGAGGGCGAACACTGAAGCTTTCTTT. It specifies CSVVGGSGRANTEAFF.

V is TRBV6-5 and J is TRBJ1-4; 11 bases are shared with TRBD1. Germline loops: CDR1 MNHEY, CDR2 SVGAGI. This CDR3 has 15 amino acids. The V and J ends lost 6 bases and 6 bases, in that order; junction bases with no gene match: 6. Here the CDR3 reads CASRNLGQGDEKLFF. The CDR3 region has the DNA TGTGCCAGCAGGAACCTGGGACAGGGGGATGAAAAACTGTTTTTT.

The genes are TRBV11-3 and TRBJ2-2, with D uncertain. Germline V CDR1 and CDR2: SGHNT, YENEEA. Trimming left V 0 bases short and J 0 bases short, with 8 bases between. The length of the CDR3 is 16 residues. CDR3 bases: TGTGCCAGCAGCTTAGACAGAAGAACGAACACCGGGGAGCTGTTTTTT. This translates into CASSLDRRTNTGELFF. The full variable domain, rest sourced from reference TRBV11-3 and TRBJ2-2, is EAGVVQSPRYKIIEKKQPVAFWCNPISGHNTLYWYLQNLGQGPELLIRYENEEAVDDSQLPKDRFSAERLKGVDSTLKIQPAELGDSAVYLCASSLDRRTNTGELFFGEGSRLTVL.

The chain carries TRBV5-1 and TRBJ1-1, with a tentative D call TRBD1 (5 bases). The CDR3 is made up of 13 amino acids. Between the trimmed V and J ends, which lost 3 bases and 1 base, there was a span of 7 bases. CDR1 and CDR2 (germline): SGHRS, YFSETQ. CDR3 amino acids: CASSSQGNTEAFF. DNA of the CDR3: TGCGCCAGCAGCTCCCAGGGGAACACTGAAGCTTTCTTT.

The genes are TRBV28 and TRBJ2-3; no definite D call. Germline CDR1 is MDHEN and CDR2 is SYDVKM. The CDR3 covers 19 residues. V lost 5 bases, J lost 1 base, and 25 bases lay in between. The CDR3 spells CASSIYPPVRRSGTDTQYF. The CDR3 DNA reads as TGTGCCAGCAGTATATATCCCCCGGTCAGGCGCTCAGGCACAGATACGCAGTATTTT.

The genes are TRBV2 and TRBJ2-6; D ambiguous. This CDR3 is built from 16 residues. Germline CDR1 reads SNHLY; CDR2 reads FYNNEI. V shed 10 bases and J shed 0 bases, with 16 bases lying between them. Here the CDR3 reads CAISLRSTSGANVLTF. In DNA, the CDR3 is TGTGCCATCTCCCTTCGGTCGACCTCTGGGGCCAACGTCCTGACTTTC.

The rearrangement uses TRBV6-5 and TRBJ2-3; D is undetermined. Germline assignment: CDR1 MNHEY and CDR2 SVGAGI. V lost 2 bases to trimming and J lost 5 bases, with 11 bases between them. The CDR3 covers 14 residues. CDR3 nucleotides: TGTGCCAGCAGTTACACATCGGGTGGAGATACGCAGTATTTT. Encoded protein: CASSYTSGGDTQYF.

The J gene is TRBJ2-7, the V gene TRBV4-2; 9 nucleotides line up with TRBD2. CDR1 is LGHNA and CDR2 is YNFKEQ in the germline V gene. There are 20 residues in the CDR3. V was pared by 0 bases and J by 1 base, with 16 bases of the junction left unmatched. The DNA of the CDR3 is TGTGCCAGCAGCCAAGATGGGGCATCCCCTAGCGGGACCTTTTCCTACGAGCAGTACTTC. It is translated as CASSQDGASPSGTFSYEQYF.

CDR3 sequence: CASSLGQGGDQPQHF. The CDR3, as DNA: TGCGCCAGCAGCTTGGGTCAGGGTGGTGATCAGCCCCAGCATTTT. The chain employs TRBV5-1 and TRBJ1-5; D might be TRBD1 (5 bases). This CDR3 is 15 amino acids long. V was cut by 0 bases and J by 5 bases, with 12 bases left in between. Germline CDR1 is SGHRS and CDR2 is YFSETQ.

The rearrangement uses TRBV18 and TRBJ2-2; tentatively, D is TRBD1 (6 bases). V shed 3 bases and J shed 0 bases, with 11 bases lying between them. In germline, CDR1 is KGHSH, CDR2 LQKENI. The CDR3 covers 16 residues. CDR3 region: CASSPPDRPNTGELFF. The CDR3 nucleotides read TGTGCCAGCTCACCGCCGGACAGACCGAACACCGGGGAGCTGTTTTTT.

The chain recombines TRBV4-1 with TRBJ1-5; perhaps TRBD1 as D (5 bases). The CDR3 runs 16 residues. V was cut by 0 bases and J by 2 bases, with 11 bases left in between. The germline V gene has CDR1 MGHRA and CDR2 YSYEKL. CDR3 nucleotide sequence: TGCGCCAGCAGCCAAGATCTGAGGGGAGGCAATCAGCCCCAGCATTTT. It encodes CASSQDLRGGNQPQHF.

The chain joins TRBV2 to TRBJ2-5; D is perhaps TRBD1 (5 bases). V gave up 4 bases and J gave up 4 bases, with 16 bases separating them. Germline CDR1 and CDR2: SNHLY and FYNNEI. The CDR3 loop spans 15 amino acids. This chain's CDR3 is CASSGIDSSRETQYF. The CDR3 bases are TGTGCCAGCAGTGGAATCGACAGCTCCAGAGAGACCCAGTACTTC.

V and J are TRBV2 and TRBJ1-1, with 7 bases lining up with TRBD1. The germline V gene has CDR1 SNHLY and CDR2 FYNNEI. The CDR3 sequence is 13 residues long. J was trimmed by 5 bases and V by 6 bases; bases with no gene match: 6. The CDR3 loop reads CASSLTGRTEAFF. CDR3 DNA: TGTGCCAGCAGCTTGACAGGGCGAACTGAAGCTTTCTTT.

The chain is built from TRBV2 and TRBJ2-1; 8 positions agree with TRBD1. The CDR3 length is 15 residues. The germline gives CDR1 SNHLY, CDR2 FYNNEI. V trimming: 2 bases; J trimming: 2 bases; junction bases outside the gene matches: 2. For the CDR3, the DNA is TGTGCCAGCAGTGAACAACAGGGGGCCTACAATGAGCAGTTCTTC. Protein product: CASSEQQGAYNEQFF. Based on the CDR3 plus reference TRBV2 and TRBJ2-1, the full variable domain is EPEVTQTPSHQVTQMGQEVILRCVPISNHLYFYWYRQILGQKVEFLVSFYNNEISEKSEIFDDQFSVERPDGSNFTLKIRSTKLEDSAMYFCASSEQQGAYNEQFFGPGTRLTVL.

The genes are TRBV4-2 and TRBJ2-2; tentative D call: TRBD2 (6 bases). The V gene's germline CDR1 is LGHNA and CDR2 YNFKEQ. The CDR3 loop spans 14 amino acids. Trimming removed 8 bases at V and 6 bases at J, with 16 bases between. The CDR3 is CASGPGVRAGELFF. CDR3 DNA sequence: TGTGCCAGCGGCCCGGGAGTCCGGGCCGGGGAGCTGTTTTTT.

The V and J genes are TRBV5-1 and TRBJ1-2; D call uncertain. V was clipped by 4 bases and J by 4 bases, with 23 bases between them. The germline CDR1 and CDR2 sequences are SGHRS and YFSETQ. The CDR3 totals 17 residues. CDR3 in DNA: TGCGCCAGCAGCCCTGGATACCCCTTGGGAGACCTCTATGGCTACACCTTC. Translating it yields CASSPGYPLGDLYGYTF.

The chain couples TRBV29-1 to TRBJ2-7; perhaps TRBD1 as D (5 bases). This CDR3 has 15 residues. The ends were cut back, 6 bases at V and 3 bases at J, with 21 bases in the middle. Germline-derived CDR1 and CDR2 are SQVTM and ANQGSEA. The CDR3 nucleotides read TGCAGCGTAAGGACACGACGGGCAGCCGACTACGAGCAGTACTTC. Translation: CSVRTRRAADYEQYF.

This chain uses TRBV4-1 with TRBJ2-1, with a weak D call TRBD1 (5 bases). V was pared by 3 bases and J by 2 bases, with 8 bases between. Per the germline V gene, CDR1 is MGHRA and CDR2 is YSYEKL. The CDR3 is made up of 14 amino acids. CDR3 loop: CASSQPGTYNEQFF. In DNA, the CDR3 is TGCGCCAGCAGCCAGCCAGGGACCTACAATGAGCAGTTCTTC.

J is TRBJ2-3 and V is TRBV6-1, with no clear D. This CDR3 is 12 amino acids long. The V gene's germline CDR1 is MNHNS and CDR2 SASEGT. V lost 4 bases to trimming and J lost 6 bases, with 8 bases between them. The DNA for the CDR3 is TGTGCCAGCAGTGTAACTATGGATACGCAGTATTTT. It codes for CASSVTMDTQYF.

Ten or more counts support this clone. V usage is TRBV7-9 and J usage is TRBJ1-3, with 8 bases aligning to TRBD1. The CDR3 extends over 14 amino acids. CDR1 SEHNR and CDR2 FQNEAQ come from the germline V gene (reference sequence). Germline trimming cut 4 bases from V and 4 bases from J; bases unmatched to any gene: 3. CDR3 protein: CASSSQGAGNTIYF. CDR3 coding DNA: TGTGCCAGCAGCTCTCAGGGGGCAGGAAACACCATATATTTT.

The rearrangement links TRBV7-2 to TRBJ2-5; 9 nucleotides align to TRBD1. Per the germline V gene, CDR1 is SGHTA and CDR2 is FQGNSA. The V gene end was trimmed by 4 bases and the J gene end by 5 bases; junction bases not matched to a gene: 8. The CDR3 is 15 residues long. The CDR3, as DNA: TGTGCCAGCAGCTCAACCGGGACAGGGCGGGAGACCCAGTACTTC. Translation: CASSSTGTGRETQYF.

The rearrangement uses TRBV29-1 and TRBJ2-3; D unresolved. CDR3 length equals 11 residues. Trimming pared 2 bases from V and 7 bases from J, leaving 7 bases between. The V gene's germline CDR1 is SQVTM and CDR2 ANQGSEA. Here the CDR3 DNA reads TGCAGCGTTGAACCAGCGAATACGCAGTATTTT. Protein sequence: CSVEPANTQYF.

The rearrangement joins TRBV29-1 to TRBJ1-1; no definite D call. Looked up from germline, CDR1 is SQVTM and CDR2 is ANQGSEA. The CDR3 runs to 11 residues. Trimming shortened V by 1 base and J by 5 bases, and 5 bases separated the two germline ends. The CDR3 sequence is CSVEGETEAFF. The DNA of the CDR3 is TGCAGCGTTGAAGGGGAAACTGAAGCTTTCTTT.

The chain combines TRBV4-1 with TRBJ1-2; no reliable D call. The ends were cut back, 0 bases at V and 2 bases at J, with 10 bases in the middle. The germline V gene has CDR1 MGHRA and CDR2 YSYEKL. CDR3 length equals 15 residues. The CDR3 coding sequence is TGCGCCAGCAGCCAAGAGAGCGCCCGAAACTATGGCTACACCTTC. This translates into CASSQESARNYGYTF.